The 20 T cell receptor beta chains below all came from one sample that was sequenced in a study of T cell responses to AZD1222 COVID-19 vaccine. Repertoires were generated with immunoSEQ multiplex PCR, while TCRdb's copy carries only in-frame clones and drops some. The profile shows over 200,000 clones, roughly 94% of them singletons. The sequencing used peripheral blood, collected 28 days after the second dose of the MenACWY control vaccine. The receptors were gathered from an adult who received the MenACWY meningococcal vaccine as a control.

The chain employs TRBV27 and TRBJ1-2; a possible D gene is TRBD1 (6 bases). V was trimmed by 3 bases and J by 8 bases, leaving 13 bases between them. The germline V gene encodes CDR1 MNHEY and CDR2 SMNVEV (reference sequence). The length of the CDR3 is 13 residues. Here the CDR3 DNA reads TGTGCCAGCAGTTTGGACAGCTCAGAGGGCTACACCTTC. It codes for CASSLDSSEGYTF.

This clone was found once. The DNA of the CDR3 is TGCGCCAGCAGCCGAGACAGGGGGCAGGACACCATATATTTT. Amino acids: CASSRDRGQDTIYF. The chain links TRBV5-1 to TRBJ1-3; 10 bases line up with TRBD1. The CDR3 is 14 residues long. J lost 8 bases, V lost 4 bases, and 6 bases had no gene match. Germline V gene sequence: CDR1 SGHRS, CDR2 YFSETQ.

This CDR3 is CASSVSGGLYEQYF. The CDR3 DNA sequence: TGTGCCAGCAGCGTTAGCGGGGGGCTCTACGAGCAGTACTTC. V and J are TRBV2 and TRBJ2-7; 10 bases map to TRBD2. Germline lookup yields CDR1 SNHLY and CDR2 FYNNEI. J gave up 3 bases and V 6 bases, and 5 bases lay outside the gene matches. CDR3 length: 14 residues.

The V call is TRBV7-8, the J call TRBJ2-7; D is possibly TRBD2 (5 bases). The V and J ends lost 1 base and 0 bases respectively, with 10 bases between them. This CDR3 is 15 amino acids long. CDR1 and CDR2 (germline): SGHVS, FQNEAQ. This CDR3 reads CASSLGTSSSYEQYF. CDR3 nucleotides: TGTGCCAGCAGCTTAGGGACTTCCAGCTCCTACGAGCAGTACTTC.

In its sample, this clone was seen a few times. CDR3 bases: TGTGCCAGCAGCCAGGGCACAGATACGCAGTATTTT. Its protein is CASSQGTDTQYF. The rearrangement links TRBV3-1 (or the pseudogene TRBV3-2) to TRBJ2-3, with no clear D. V lost 3 bases to trimming and J lost 1 base, with 2 bases between them. Germline CDR1 is LGHDT and CDR2 is YNNKEL (reference sequence). The CDR3 has 12 amino acids.

V gene TRBV5-8 combines with J gene TRBJ1-5; 7 nucleotides align to TRBD1. The CDR3 length is 15 residues. Trimming took 0 bases from V and 4 from J; bases not matched to a gene: 4. Looked up from germline, CDR1 is SGHTS and CDR2 is YDEGEE. CDR3 sequence: CASSLAGQLNQPQHF. In DNA, the CDR3 is TGTGCCAGCAGCTTGGCGGGACAGTTGAATCAGCCCCAGCATTTT.

The chain carries TRBV29-1 and TRBJ2-1; D not certain. This CDR3 comprises 13 residues. Germline V gives CDR1 SQVTM, CDR2 ANQGSEA. Trimming cost V 1 base and J 6 bases, with 10 bases left between them. This CDR3 is CSVEGAAGNEQFF. The DNA of the CDR3 is TGCAGCGTTGAAGGGGCGGCCGGCAATGAGCAGTTCTTC.

The table lists this clone with a count of one. The chain uses TRBV6-6 and TRBJ2-2; 7 nucleotides line up with TRBD2. The CDR3 sequence is 17 residues long. J gave up 2 bases and V 5 bases, and 11 bases lay outside the gene matches. Germline loops: CDR1 MNHNY, CDR2 SVGAGI (reference sequence). This chain's CDR3 is CASSRPGAGKNTGELFF. The DNA of the CDR3 is TGTGCCAGCAGTCGACCGGGAGCGGGGAAAAACACCGGGGAGCTGTTTTTT.

The chain links TRBV2 to TRBJ2-7; 8 bases map to TRBD1. V shed 5 bases, J shed 3 bases, and the junction held 9 bases outside the gene matches. The CDR3 contains 15 residues. Germline assignment: CDR1 SNHLY and CDR2 FYNNEI. The CDR3 region has the DNA TGTGCCAGCAGTATTGACAGGGGCGGATTCTACGAGCAGTACTTC. Translation gives CASSIDRGGFYEQYF.

This clone has only one observation. CDR3 sequence reads: CASSEALQGTGELFF. CDR3 bases: TGTGCCAGCAGTGAAGCGCTTCAGGGGACCGGGGAGCTGTTTTTT. The genes are TRBV2 and TRBJ2-2; TRBD1 might be the D (6 bases). CDR1 SNHLY and CDR2 FYNNEI come from the germline V gene. V was trimmed by 0 bases and J by 5 bases, leaving 10 bases between them. There are 15 residues in the CDR3.

The chain joins TRBV5-1 to TRBJ1-4; TRBD1 matches at 7 bases. Germline loops: CDR1 SGHRS, CDR2 YFSETQ. The ends lost 4 bases at V and 3 bases at J; junction bases unmatched: 3. The CDR3 sequence is 14 residues long. The CDR3 here is CASSLGQANEKLFF. CDR3 sequence (DNA): TGCGCCAGCAGCCTTGGACAGGCTAATGAAAAACTGTTTTTT.

The CDR3 bases are TGTGCCAGTAGCATGGGACAGGCGGGAGGCTACACCTTC. This translates into CASSMGQAGGYTF. The V and J genes are TRBV19 and TRBJ1-2; 8 bases line up with TRBD1. The length of the CDR3 is 13 residues. V was pared by 6 bases and J by 8 bases, with 8 bases of the junction left unmatched. Germline CDR1 and CDR2: LNHDA and SQIVND (reference sequence).

The chain links TRBV15 to TRBJ2-7; TRBD2 matches 16 bases. Germline V lookup: CDR1 LNHNV, CDR2 YYDKDF (reference sequence). V shed 6 bases, J shed 5 bases, and the junction held 7 bases outside the gene matches. The CDR3 runs to 16 residues. The CDR3 reads CATRMGLAGGVDEQYF. CDR3 bases: TGTGCCACCAGGATGGGACTAGCGGGAGGGGTCGACGAGCAGTACTTC. Complete variable domain (other parts from reference TRBV15 and TRBJ2-7): DAMVIQNPRYQVTQFGKPVTLSCSQTLNHNVMYWYQQKSSQAPKLLFHYYDKDFNNEADTPDNFQSRRPNTSFCFLDIRSPGLGDTAMYLCATRMGLAGGVDEQYFGPGTRLTVT.

The chain recombines TRBV6-4 with TRBJ2-7; D unresolved. Deletions cut 2 bases from V and 4 bases from J, with 15 bases between. The CDR3 runs 15 residues. CDR1 is MRHNA, CDR2 SNTAGT, per germline. The CDR3 is CASSDGVTWSYEQYF. The CDR3 DNA reads as TGTGCCAGCAGTGACGGGGTCACTTGGAGTTACGAGCAGTACTTC.

This clone was counted a few times. The gene calls are TRBV28 and TRBJ1-4; TRBD1 agrees at 9 bases. Germline loops: CDR1 MDHEN, CDR2 SYDVKM. This CDR3 has 12 amino acids. Losses at the gene ends were 10 bases for V and 10 bases for J; bases not matched to a gene: 7. The CDR3 sequence: CATSGQGGKLFF. In DNA form, the CDR3 reads TGTGCCACCTCGGGACAGGGTGGAAAACTGTTTTTT.

V and J are TRBV6-1 and TRBJ2-1; TRBD2 agrees at 11 bases. V dropped 1 base and J dropped 0; count of bases not matched to a gene: 5. Germline CDR1 is MNHNS and CDR2 is SASEGT. CDR3 length equals 18 residues. The CDR3 DNA is TGTGCCAGCAGTGAAGATCTAGCGGGGGGAGGCTCCTACAATGAGCAGTTCTTC. Amino acids: CASSEDLAGGGSYNEQFF.

This sequence joins TRBV9 and TRBJ2-3; 8 bases fit TRBD2. After removal of 4 bases from V and 4 bases from J, the junction contained 11 bases not matched to a gene. Germline V gives CDR1 SGDLS, CDR2 YYNGEE. The CDR3 covers 16 residues. CDR3 bases: TGTGCCAGCAGCCCTCCCGGCGGGGGGAGCGCAGATACGCAGTATTTT. It codes for CASSPPGGGSADTQYF.

This sequence joins TRBV7-9 and TRBJ2-5; tentative D call: TRBD1 (6 bases). The CDR3 is 14 residues long. V shed 3 bases and J shed 3 bases, with 11 bases lying between them. CDR1 and CDR2 (germline): SEHNR, FQNEAQ (reference sequence). CDR3 protein: CASSFGPGEETQYF. The CDR3 DNA is TGTGCCAGCAGCTTCGGTCCAGGGGAAGAGACCCAGTACTTC.

The chain uses TRBV9 and TRBJ2-3, with TRBD2 identical over 9 bases. Germline CDR1 is SGDLS and CDR2 is YYNGEE. The CDR3 length is 16 residues. V lost 0 bases to trimming and J lost 0 bases; unmatched junction nucleotides: 2. The CDR3 is CASSVGRGGSTDTQYF. In nucleotides, the CDR3 is TGTGCCAGCAGCGTAGGGCGGGGGGGAAGCACAGATACGCAGTATTTT. The entire variable domain, with the rest obtained from reference TRBV9 and TRBJ2-3, is as follows: DSGVTQTPKHLITATGQRVTLRCSPRSGDLSVYWYQQSLDQGLQFLIQYYNGEERAKGNILERFSAQQFPDLHSELNLSSLELGDSALYFCASSVGRGGSTDTQYFGPGTRLTVL.

The chain recombines TRBV3-1 (or the pseudogene TRBV3-2) with TRBJ2-2, with D unresolved. Germline-derived CDR1 and CDR2 are LGHDT and YNNKEL (reference sequence). The CDR3 consists of 15 residues. V was clipped by 1 base and J by 8 bases, with 14 bases between them. Here the CDR3 DNA reads TGTGCCAGCAGCCAAGTGCAGGACCCCCGGGGGGAGCTGTTTTTT. Its translation: CASSQVQDPRGELFF.